A selection of T cell receptor beta chains follows, all from one sample in a study of blood T cell repertoires in COVID-19. The protocol was immunoSEQ multiplex PCR, while the TCRdb copy is restricted to in-frame clones and leaves out a portion. The sample consists of about 120,000 clones, approximately 90% of them appearing once. Sequencing input: peripheral blood. Every receptor here comes from a human donor with acute or convalescent COVID-19. The donor label of this sample is uncertain. The CDR3 runs from the conserved cysteine through the conserved F or W. Fields, in order: D gene, V gene, J gene, clone size, CDR3 DNA, CDR3 protein. The D gene is left open where the match is weak. Clone size appears in some rows only: once, few, many, or a class for an expanded clone.

d_call: TRBD1
v_call: TRBV7-9
j_call: TRBJ1-4
clone_size: once
cdr3_nt: TGTGCCAGCAGGGGACAGGGTGGCGAAAAACTGTTTTTT
cdr3_aa: CASRGQGGEKLFF

d_call: -
v_call: TRBV19
j_call: TRBJ1-4
clone_size: -
cdr3_nt: TGTGCCAGTAGTAGAGGTTGGGAGGCCAATGAAAAACTGTTTTTT
cdr3_aa: CASSRGWEANEKLFF

d_call: TRBD1
v_call: TRBV7-9
j_call: TRBJ2-1
clone_size: -
cdr3_nt: TGTGCCAGCAGCCCCTGGACAGGGTACAATGAGCAGTTCTTC
cdr3_aa: CASSPWTGYNEQFF

d_call: -
v_call: TRBV11-2
j_call: TRBJ2-3
clone_size: -
cdr3_nt: TGTGCCTCTCAGGAGGGGCCGACCACAGATACGCAGTATTTT
cdr3_aa: CASQEGPTTDTQYF

d_call: -
v_call: TRBV6-2/TRBV6-3
j_call: TRBJ1-6
clone_size: -
cdr3_nt: TGTGCCAGCAGTTACGAGCAGGTTTCACCCCTCCACTTT
cdr3_aa: CASSYEQVSPLHF

d_call: TRBD2
v_call: TRBV7-2
j_call: TRBJ2-1
clone_size: -
cdr3_nt: TGTGCCAGCAGTACCTCGGGAGGGGGTGATGAGCAGTTCTTC
cdr3_aa: CASSTSGGGDEQFF

d_call: TRBD2
v_call: TRBV15
j_call: TRBJ2-1
clone_size: -
cdr3_nt: TGTGCCACCAGCAGAGATCGCGGGAGACCTTACAATGAGCAGTTCTTC
cdr3_aa: CATSRDRGRPYNEQFF

d_call: -
v_call: TRBV16
j_call: TRBJ1-5
clone_size: -
cdr3_nt: TGTGCCAGCAGCCAACTGGTGGGCAGCAATCAGCCCCAGCATTTT
cdr3_aa: CASSQLVGSNQPQHF

d_call: -
v_call: TRBV7-3
j_call: TRBJ1-4
clone_size: few
cdr3_nt: TGTGCCAGCAGCCCCTACCCGCTCCACAGGGCGACTAATGAAAAACTGTTTTTT
cdr3_aa: CASSPYPLHRATNEKLFF

d_call: TRBD2
v_call: TRBV2
j_call: TRBJ2-1
clone_size: once
cdr3_nt: TGTGCCAGCAGTGGGCTAGCGGGAGGGTTTGGAGATGAGCAGTTCTTC
cdr3_aa: CASSGLAGGFGDEQFF

d_call: -
v_call: TRBV28
j_call: TRBJ2-2
clone_size: -
cdr3_nt: TGTGCCAGCAGCCGACAGATCACCGGGGAGCTGTTTTTT
cdr3_aa: CASSRQITGELFF

d_call: -
v_call: TRBV29-1
j_call: TRBJ1-1
clone_size: -
cdr3_nt: TGCAGCGTCGGACTTATGAACACTGAAGCTTTCTTT
cdr3_aa: CSVGLMNTEAFF

d_call: -
v_call: TRBV6-2/TRBV6-3
j_call: TRBJ1-5
clone_size: -
cdr3_nt: TGTGCCAGCAGTTACGGGGGGGGGACTCAGCCCCAGCATTTT
cdr3_aa: CASSYGGGTQPQHF

d_call: -
v_call: TRBV28
j_call: TRBJ1-1
clone_size: -
cdr3_nt: TGTGCCAGCAGCGCCCCAGGGTTGTACACTGAAGCTTTCTTT
cdr3_aa: CASSAPGLYTEAFF

d_call: TRBD1
v_call: TRBV7-9
j_call: TRBJ1-2
clone_size: -
cdr3_nt: TGTGCCAGCAGCCCTCGACAGGGGGAAGGACGTGGCTACACCTTC
cdr3_aa: CASSPRQGEGRGYTF

d_call: -
v_call: TRBV20-1
j_call: TRBJ2-7
clone_size: few
cdr3_nt: TGCAGTGCGATAGGAGATAGGGAGCAGTACTTC
cdr3_aa: CSAIGDREQYF

d_call: TRBD1
v_call: TRBV6-2/TRBV6-3
j_call: TRBJ2-7
clone_size: -
cdr3_nt: TGTGCCAGCAGTCACAGGGGTGGGGATTACGAGCAGTACTTC
cdr3_aa: CASSHRGGDYEQYF

d_call: -
v_call: TRBV6-1
j_call: TRBJ2-5
clone_size: -
cdr3_nt: TGTGCCAGCAGTGAAAGTAGCCTACGAGGGACCCAGTACTTC
cdr3_aa: CASSESSLRGTQYF

d_call: -
v_call: TRBV20-1
j_call: TRBJ2-7
clone_size: -
cdr3_nt: TGCAGTGCACGGGCGGGTTACGAGCAGTACTTC
cdr3_aa: CSARAGYEQYF

d_call: -
v_call: TRBV2
j_call: TRBJ2-7
clone_size: -
cdr3_nt: TGTGCCAGCAGTGAGACAGACTACGAGCAGTACTTC
cdr3_aa: CASSETDYEQYF

d_call: TRBD2
v_call: TRBV9
j_call: TRBJ2-7
clone_size: -
cdr3_nt: TGTGCCAGCAGCGTCAGCGGGGGAACTTCCTACGAGCAGTACTTC
cdr3_aa: CASSVSGGTSYEQYF

d_call: -
v_call: TRBV6-5
j_call: TRBJ2-7
clone_size: -
cdr3_nt: TGTGCCAGCACCCAGCCGGGACTCAAATACGAGCAGTACTTC
cdr3_aa: CASTQPGLKYEQYF

d_call: TRBD1
v_call: TRBV10-3
j_call: TRBJ2-2
clone_size: -
cdr3_nt: TGTGCCATCAAGGGAAGTCGGACAGGGATTACCATAACGAACACCGGGGAGCTGTTTTTT
cdr3_aa: CAIKGSRTGITITNTGELFF